This T cell receptor (beta chain) was recovered during a study of T-cell reconstitution after alpha-beta-depleted transplantation in children. V was trimmed by 5 bases and J by 8 bases, leaving 6 bases between them. This CDR3 has 11 amino acids. Preparation of the TCRbeta library involved a method that used unique molecular identifiers. Using its own MiXCR run on the PCR reads, TCRdb lists one record per CDR3 protein. The table lists some 390,000 distinct CDR3 sequences, roughly 20% of them singletons. This clonotype has a count of ten or more. The rearrangement uses TRBV12-3 or TRBV12-4 and TRBJ2-2; no clear D. The source material was PBMCs from the stem cell graft donor, sampled from the stem cell graft. The TCR sequence derives from a human donor who donated a stem cell graft to a child with acute myeloid leukemia. The CDR3 DNA reads TGTGCCAGCAGTCACCGGGGGGAGCTGTTTTTT. Protein: CASSHRGELFF.